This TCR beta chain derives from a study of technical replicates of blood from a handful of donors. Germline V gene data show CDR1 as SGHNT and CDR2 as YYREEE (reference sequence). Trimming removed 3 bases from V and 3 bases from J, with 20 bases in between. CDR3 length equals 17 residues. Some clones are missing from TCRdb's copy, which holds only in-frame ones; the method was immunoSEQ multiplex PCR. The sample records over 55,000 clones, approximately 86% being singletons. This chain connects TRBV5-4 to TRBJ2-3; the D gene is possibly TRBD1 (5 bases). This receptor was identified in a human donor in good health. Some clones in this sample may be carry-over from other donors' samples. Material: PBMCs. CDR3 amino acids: CASSSPGPPRPTDTQYF. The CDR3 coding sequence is TGTGCCAGCAGCTCCCCAGGGCCCCCACGGCCAACAGATACGCAGTATTTT. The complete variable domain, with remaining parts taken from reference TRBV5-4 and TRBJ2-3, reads ETGVTQSPTHLIKTRGQQVTLRCSSQSGHNTVSWYQQALGQGPQFIFQYYREEENGRGNFPPRFSGLQFPNYSSELNVNALELDDSALYLCASSSPGPPRPTDTQYFGPGTRLTVL.